Listed here is a single T cell receptor (beta chain). Selection for sequencing was limited to patients who had shown CD8+CD57+ cell expansion by flow cytometry. TCR beta VDJ and CDR3 were profiled, and genomic DNA was the template. TCRdb re-derived calls from the reads in MiXCR, one entry per CDR3 protein. The sample comprises about 160,000 distinct CDR3 sequences, about two thirds of which are singletons, and approximately 42% rests with the top ten. These data originate in a study of CD8+CD57+ T cells in acquired aplastic anemia. V was pared by 6 bases and J by 3 bases, with 15 bases between. Per the germline V gene, CDR1 is LNHDA and CDR2 is SQIVND (reference sequence). The CDR3 length is 14 residues.

The chain has TRBV19 and TRBJ2-7; a weak D match, TRBD1 (5 bases). The material sequenced was sorted CD4+, CD8+, or CD8+CD57+ T cells (not recorded which) from PBMCs. The clonotype originates from a human donor with aplastic anemia. CDR3 sequence: CASSRTNNFYEQYF. In DNA, the CDR3 is TGTGCCAGTAGCCGGACAAACAACTTCTACGAGCAGTACTTC.